A selection of T cell receptor beta chains follows, all from one sample in a study of blood T cell repertoires in COVID-19. Assay: immunoSEQ multiplex PCR; the TCRdb copy retains only in-frame clones and omits some. The sample comprises 72,000 or so clones, 86% of which are singletons, and over 10% rests with the top ten. The source material was peripheral blood. Receptors originate from a woman in her fifties or sixties with acute or convalescent COVID-19. Both conserved end residues are part of each CDR3. D genes are given only for firm matches. A row's size may be missing; if present it is once, few, many or a size class.

v_gene,j_gene,abundance,d_gene,CDR3aa,CDR3nt
TRBV5-6,TRBJ2-7,NA,NA,CASSPGGRPYEQYF,TGTGCCAGCAGCCCGGGGGGCCGGCCATACGAGCAGTACTTC
TRBV4-1,TRBJ2-7,NA,NA,CASSQGTALVNEQYF,TGCGCCAGCAGCCAAGGAACAGCCTTGGTGAACGAGCAGTACTTC
TRBV29-1,TRBJ1-4,NA,NA,CSVGTNTNEKLFF,TGCAGCGTTGGGACAAACACTAATGAAAAACTGTTTTTT
TRBV28,TRBJ2-2,NA,NA,CASSPREAINTGELFF,TGTGCCAGCAGCCCCCGCGAGGCGATAAACACCGGGGAGCTGTTTTTT
TRBV20-1,TRBJ2-5,NA,NA,CSASFAYQETQYF,TGCAGTGCTAGTTTCGCGTACCAAGAGACCCAGTACTTC
TRBV12-5,TRBJ1-5,NA,NA,CASGLVKQGSYSNQPQHF,TGTGCTAGTGGTTTGGTAAAACAGGGAAGCTATAGCAATCAGCCCCAGCATTTT
TRBV6-5,TRBJ1-1,once,NA,CASSLPRAGSTEAFF,TGTGCCAGCAGTCTTCCTCGGGCAGGGTCCACTGAAGCTTTCTTT
TRBV5-1,TRBJ2-7,NA,TRBD2,CASSISGGGSYEQYF,TGCGCCAGCAGCATTAGCGGGGGGGGTTCCTACGAGCAGTACTTC
TRBV2,TRBJ2-1,once,NA,CASIGPVLREQFF,TGTGCCAGCATTGGCCCTGTGCTCCGTGAGCAGTTCTTC
TRBV27,TRBJ2-3,NA,NA,CASRTLTDTQYF,TGTGCCAGCAGGACTCTCACAGATACGCAGTATTTT
TRBV6-5,TRBJ2-1,NA,NA,CASSSRRGGNEQFF,TGTGCCAGCTCCTCCCGTAGGGGCGGAAATGAGCAGTTCTTC
TRBV5-1,TRBJ2-5,once,TRBD2,CASSLSTSGGETQYF,TGCGCCAGCAGCTTGTCTACTAGCGGGGGTGAGACCCAGTACTTC
TRBV5-1,TRBJ2-7,NA,NA,CASSLVGGMYEQYF,TGCGCCAGCAGCTTGGTTGGGGGGATGTACGAGCAGTACTTC
TRBV2,TRBJ2-3,once,NA,CASSEKAGTSTDTQYF,TGTGCCAGCAGTGAAAAGGCGGGGACTAGCACAGATACGCAGTATTTT
TRBV18,TRBJ2-3,NA,TRBD2,CASSPQRSGSAYF,TGTGCCAGCTCACCCCAGCGAAGCGGGAGCGCGTATTTT
TRBV2,TRBJ2-2,NA,NA,CASRVERATGELFF,TGTGCCAGCAGGGTCGAGAGGGCAACCGGGGAGCTGTTTTTT
TRBV3-1/TRBV3-2,TRBJ2-7,NA,TRBD1,CASSPPGTVNYEQYF,TGTGCCAGCAGCCCTCCGGGGACAGTTAACTACGAGCAGTACTTC
TRBV19,TRBJ2-5,NA,TRBD2,CASSIGAFSGGPLFQETQYF,TGTGCCAGTAGTATAGGGGCTTTTTCGGGGGGGCCGTTGTTCCAGGAGACCCAGTACTTC
TRBV28,TRBJ1-6,once,TRBD1,CASSLRGLYSPLHF,TGTGCCAGCAGTTTAAGGGGGCTCTACTCACCCCTCCACTTT
TRBV5-1,TRBJ2-7,once,NA,CASSLLTETYEQYF,TGCGCCAGCAGCCTCCTGACAGAAACCTACGAGCAGTACTTC
TRBV7-2,TRBJ2-3,NA,TRBD2,CASSLVAGGLTDTQYF,TGTGCCAGCAGCTTGGTAGCGGGGGGCCTGACAGATACGCAGTATTTT
TRBV19,TRBJ1-1,NA,NA,CASEEGSVGGTEAFF,TGTGCCAGCGAAGAGGGGTCGGTCGGAGGGACTGAAGCTTTCTTT
TRBV5-4,TRBJ2-7,NA,NA,CASSGYGEFYEQYF,TGTGCCAGCAGCGGATACGGGGAGTTCTACGAGCAGTACTTC
TRBV19,TRBJ2-3,NA,TRBD2,CASRGLELGDTQYF,TGTGCCAGTAGGGGACTAGAATTAGGGGATACGCAGTATTTT
TRBV20-1,TRBJ1-5,NA,NA,CSASSTGNQPQHF,TGCAGTGCTAGTTCGACAGGCAATCAGCCCCAGCATTTT
TRBV5-6,TRBJ2-7,NA,TRBD1,CASSTADRVVNEQYF,TGTGCCAGCAGCACAGCCGACAGGGTGGTCAACGAGCAGTACTTC
TRBV19,TRBJ2-7,NA,NA,CASSIVQGPNEQYF,TGTGCCAGTAGTATAGTCCAGGGGCCCAACGAGCAGTACTTC
TRBV27,TRBJ2-3,few,TRBD1,CASSLWIPGQGVSTDTQYF,TGTGCCAGCAGTTTATGGATTCCGGGACAGGGGGTTTCCACAGATACGCAGTATTTT
TRBV27,TRBJ1-3,NA,TRBD1,CASSLSGGRNTIYF,TGTGCCAGCAGTTTATCAGGGGGCAGAAACACCATATATTTT
TRBV19,TRBJ1-2,NA,NA,CASSIAQGYGYTF,TGTGCCAGTAGTATCGCCCAGGGCTATGGCTACACCTTC
TRBV19,TRBJ1-4,NA,NA,CASSIITGQANEKLFF,TGTGCCAGTAGTATTATAACAGGGCAAGCTAATGAAAAACTGTTTTTT
TRBV19,TRBJ2-3,NA,TRBD1,CASSPHRGPGTDTQYF,TGTGCCAGTAGCCCCCACAGGGGGCCAGGGACAGATACGCAGTATTTT
TRBV21-1,TRBJ2-5,NA,NA,CASSPHGTVKQETQYF,TGTGCCAGCAGCCCCCATGGGACAGTCAAACAAGAGACCCAGTACTTC
TRBV6-2/TRBV6-3,TRBJ1-1,NA,NA,CASSPAAGDTEAFF,TGTGCCAGCAGTCCGGCGGCGGGAGACACTGAAGCTTTCTTT
TRBV5-5,TRBJ1-2,NA,NA,CASSFETHNYGYTF,TGTGCCAGCAGCTTCGAGACTCATAACTATGGCTACACCTTC
TRBV2,TRBJ2-5,NA,TRBD2,CATSGGRQETQYF,TGTGCCACCTCGGGGGGGCGCCAAGAGACCCAGTACTTC
TRBV12-3/TRBV12-4,TRBJ1-2,NA,NA,CASSFPSYGYTF,TGTGCCAGCAGTTTCCCCAGCTATGGCTACACCTTC
TRBV6-5,TRBJ1-2,NA,NA,CASRSTANYGYTF,TGTGCCAGCAGGTCGACAGCAAACTATGGCTACACCTTC
TRBV6-5,TRBJ1-1,NA,NA,CASSKTQGYTEAFF,TGTGCCAGCAGCAAAACACAGGGCTACACTGAAGCTTTCTTT
TRBV18,TRBJ2-7,NA,TRBD1,CASSPSDRGGEQYF,TGTGCCAGCTCACCGTCGGACAGGGGAGGGGAGCAGTACTTC
TRBV4-1,TRBJ1-2,NA,NA,CASSQDPMEGYGYTF,TGCGCCAGCAGCCAAGATCCAATGGAGGGCTATGGCTACACCTTC
TRBV5-1,TRBJ2-6,once,NA,CASSEGSGANVLTF,TGCGCCAGCAGTGAGGGATCTGGGGCCAACGTCCTGACTTTC
TRBV7-2,TRBJ1-2,NA,TRBD1,CASSTGQGINGYTF,TGTGCCAGCAGCACCGGACAGGGAATTAATGGCTACACCTTC
TRBV5-4,TRBJ2-5,NA,TRBD1,CASSLAGQGNVGTQYF,TGTGCCAGCAGCTTAGCGGGACAGGGTAATGTTGGGACCCAGTACTTC
TRBV10-3,TRBJ1-5,NA,NA,CAISEGIPNQPQHF,TGTGCCATCAGTGAGGGCATCCCAAATCAGCCCCAGCATTTT
TRBV19,TRBJ1-5,NA,TRBD1,CASSPGQGAFQPQHF,TGTGCCAGTAGTCCGGGACAGGGGGCGTTTCAGCCCCAGCATTTT
TRBV19,TRBJ1-1,NA,TRBD1,CASSHMGQEYTEAFF,TGTGCCAGTAGCCACATGGGACAGGAGTACACTGAAGCTTTCTTT